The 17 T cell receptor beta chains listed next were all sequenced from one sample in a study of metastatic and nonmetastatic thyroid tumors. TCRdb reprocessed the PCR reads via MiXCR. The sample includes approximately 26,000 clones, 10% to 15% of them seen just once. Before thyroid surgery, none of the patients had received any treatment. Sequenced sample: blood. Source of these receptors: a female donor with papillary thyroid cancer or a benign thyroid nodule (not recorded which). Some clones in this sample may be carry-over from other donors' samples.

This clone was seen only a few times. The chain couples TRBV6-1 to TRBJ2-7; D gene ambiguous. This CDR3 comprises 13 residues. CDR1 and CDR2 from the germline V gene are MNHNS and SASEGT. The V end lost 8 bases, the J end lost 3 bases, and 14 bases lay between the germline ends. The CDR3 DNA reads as TGTGCCAGCTATAGGGCTCCCAACTACGAGCAGTACTTC. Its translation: CASYRAPNYEQYF.

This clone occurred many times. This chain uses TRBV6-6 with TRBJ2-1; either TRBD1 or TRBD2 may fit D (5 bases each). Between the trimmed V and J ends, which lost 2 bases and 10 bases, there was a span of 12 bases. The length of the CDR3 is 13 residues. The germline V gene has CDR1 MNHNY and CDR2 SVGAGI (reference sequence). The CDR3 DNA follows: TGTGCCAGCAGTTACCTTGAGGGGCGGGAGCAGTTCTTC. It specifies CASSYLEGREQFF.

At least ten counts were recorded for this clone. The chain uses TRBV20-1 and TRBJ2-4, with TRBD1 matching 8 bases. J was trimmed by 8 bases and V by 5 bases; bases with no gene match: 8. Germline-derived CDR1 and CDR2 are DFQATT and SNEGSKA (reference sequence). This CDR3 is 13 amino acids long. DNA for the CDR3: TGCAGTGCTGGGCAGGGGGCGCTGGACATTCAGTACTTC. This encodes CSAGQGALDIQYF.

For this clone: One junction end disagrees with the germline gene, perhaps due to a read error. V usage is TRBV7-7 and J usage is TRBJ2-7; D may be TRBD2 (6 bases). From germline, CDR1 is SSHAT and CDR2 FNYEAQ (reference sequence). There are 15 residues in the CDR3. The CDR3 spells CASSLDGIGSHEQYF. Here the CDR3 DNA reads TGTGCTAGCAGCTTAGATGGTATCGGGAGCCACGAGCAGTACTTC.

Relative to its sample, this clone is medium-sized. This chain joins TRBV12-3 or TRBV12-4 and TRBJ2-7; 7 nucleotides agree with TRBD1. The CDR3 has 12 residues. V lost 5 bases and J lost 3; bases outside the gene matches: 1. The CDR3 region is CASSPGGYEQYF. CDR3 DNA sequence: TGTGCCAGCAGTCCAGGGGGCTACGAGCAGTACTTC.

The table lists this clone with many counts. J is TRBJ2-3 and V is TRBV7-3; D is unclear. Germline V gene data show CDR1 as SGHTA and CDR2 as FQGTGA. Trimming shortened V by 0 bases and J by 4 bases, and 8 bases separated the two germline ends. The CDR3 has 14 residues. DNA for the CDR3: TGTGCCAGCAGCTTAACAGGGATCCCAGATACGCAGTATTTT. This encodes CASSLTGIPDTQYF.

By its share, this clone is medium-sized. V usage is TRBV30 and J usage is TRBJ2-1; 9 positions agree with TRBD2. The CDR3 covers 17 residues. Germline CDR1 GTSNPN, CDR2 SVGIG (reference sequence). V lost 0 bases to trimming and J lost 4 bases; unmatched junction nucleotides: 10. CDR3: CAWSVSGAGGRYNEQFF. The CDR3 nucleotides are TGTGCCTGGAGTGTCTCGGGGGCGGGAGGGAGATACAATGAGCAGTTCTTC. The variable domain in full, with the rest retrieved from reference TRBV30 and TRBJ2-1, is SQTIHQWPATLVQPVGSPLSLECTVEGTSNPNLYWYRQAAGRGLQLLFYSVGIGQISSEVPQNLSASRPQDRQFILSSKKLLLSDSGFYLCAWSVSGAGGRYNEQFFGPGTRLTVL.

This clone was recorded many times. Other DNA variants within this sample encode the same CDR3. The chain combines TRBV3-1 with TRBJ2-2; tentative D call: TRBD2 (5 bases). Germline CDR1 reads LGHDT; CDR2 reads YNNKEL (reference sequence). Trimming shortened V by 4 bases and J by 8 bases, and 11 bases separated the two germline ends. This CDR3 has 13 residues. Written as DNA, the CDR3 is TGTGCCAGCAGCCCGGGATTTGAGGGGGAGCTGTTTTTT. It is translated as CASSPGFEGELFF.

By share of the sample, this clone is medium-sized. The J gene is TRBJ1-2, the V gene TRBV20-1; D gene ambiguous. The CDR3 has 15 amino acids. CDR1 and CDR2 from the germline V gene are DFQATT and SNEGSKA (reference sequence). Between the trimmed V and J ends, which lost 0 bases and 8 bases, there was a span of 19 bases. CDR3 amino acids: CSARDEGRTARGYTF. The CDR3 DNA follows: TGCAGTGCTAGAGATGAAGGAAGGACCGCCAGAGGCTACACCTTC.

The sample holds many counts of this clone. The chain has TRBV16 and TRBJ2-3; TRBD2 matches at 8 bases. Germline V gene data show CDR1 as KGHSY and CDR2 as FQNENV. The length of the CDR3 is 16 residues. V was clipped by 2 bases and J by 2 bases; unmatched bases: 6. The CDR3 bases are TGTGCCAGCAGCCAAGGCAAACTAGCGGACACAGATACGCAGTATTTT. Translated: CASSQGKLADTDTQYF.

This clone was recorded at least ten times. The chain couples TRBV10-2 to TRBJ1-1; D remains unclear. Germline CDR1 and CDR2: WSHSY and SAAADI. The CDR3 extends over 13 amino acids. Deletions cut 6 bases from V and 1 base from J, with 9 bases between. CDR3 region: CASRTSSNTEAFF. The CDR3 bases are TGCGCCAGCAGAACGTCGTCGAACACTGAAGCTTTCTTT.

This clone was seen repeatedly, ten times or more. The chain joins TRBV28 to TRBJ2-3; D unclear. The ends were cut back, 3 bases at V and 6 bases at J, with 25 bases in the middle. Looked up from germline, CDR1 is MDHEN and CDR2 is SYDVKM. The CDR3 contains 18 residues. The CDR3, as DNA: TGTGCCAGCAGTTTCATAAGACCTCCGGGCCCCACGGTGGATACGCAGTATTTT. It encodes CASSFIRPPGPTVDTQYF.

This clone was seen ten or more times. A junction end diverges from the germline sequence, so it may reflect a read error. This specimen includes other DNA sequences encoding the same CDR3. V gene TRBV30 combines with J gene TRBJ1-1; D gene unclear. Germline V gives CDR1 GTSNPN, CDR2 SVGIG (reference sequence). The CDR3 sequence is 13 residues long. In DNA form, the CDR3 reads TGCGCCTGGGATCGGGGAGGGAACACTGAAGCTTTCTTT. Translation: CAWDRGGNTEAFF.

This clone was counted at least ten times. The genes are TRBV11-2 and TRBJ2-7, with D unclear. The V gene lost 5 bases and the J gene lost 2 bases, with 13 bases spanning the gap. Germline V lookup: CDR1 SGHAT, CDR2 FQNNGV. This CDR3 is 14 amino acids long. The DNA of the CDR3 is TGTGCCAGCAGCCGGGCCACCACCCCCTACGAGCAGTACTTC. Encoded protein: CASSRATTPYEQYF.

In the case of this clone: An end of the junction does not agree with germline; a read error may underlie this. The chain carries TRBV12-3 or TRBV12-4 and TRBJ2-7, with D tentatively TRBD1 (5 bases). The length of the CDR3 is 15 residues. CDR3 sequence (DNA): TGTGCCAGCAGATTAGACAGTGGTCTTTCCTACGAGCAGTACTTC. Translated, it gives CASRLDSGLSYEQYF.

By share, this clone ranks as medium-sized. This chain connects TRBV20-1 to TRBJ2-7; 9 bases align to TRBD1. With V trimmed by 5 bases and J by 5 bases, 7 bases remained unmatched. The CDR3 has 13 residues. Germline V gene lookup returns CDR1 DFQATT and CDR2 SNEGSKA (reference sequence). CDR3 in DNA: TGCAGTGCTGAGGGACAGGGAATTCACGAGCAGTACTTC. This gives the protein CSAEGQGIHEQYF.

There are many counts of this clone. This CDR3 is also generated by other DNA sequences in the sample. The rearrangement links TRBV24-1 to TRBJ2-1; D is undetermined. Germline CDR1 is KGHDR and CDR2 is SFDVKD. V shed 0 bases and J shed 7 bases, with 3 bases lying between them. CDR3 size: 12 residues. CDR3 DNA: TGTGCCACCAGTGATTTGAGAAATGAGCAGTTCTTC. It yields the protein CATSDLRNEQFF.